This passage covers 13 T cell receptor beta chains from one sample sequenced in a study of blood T cell repertoires in COVID-19 (TCRdb year 2020). The library came from the immunoSEQ multiplex PCR assay. This immuneACCESS table, as held by TCRdb, lists in-frame sequences with V and J called but not all clones. Of the missing ones, under half trace to an unresolved V gene in checked studies; the others have no known cause. The sample profile shows 100,000 to 150,000 clones; around 87% of them were found once. Of the sample, just under 30% is held by the ten largest clones. The source material was peripheral blood. The source is a woman in her 70s with acute or convalescent COVID-19.

The chain recombines TRBV19 with TRBJ1-2; 9 nucleotides align to TRBD1. The length of the CDR3 is 15 residues. V lost 4 bases and J lost 4; bases outside the gene matches: 7. In germline, CDR1 is LNHDA, CDR2 SQIVND (reference sequence). The CDR3 reads CASSSSGQGFYGYTF. The CDR3 coding sequence is TGTGCCAGTAGTAGCTCGGGACAGGGCTTCTATGGCTACACCTTC.

This clone has a handful of counts. The V call is TRBV9, the J call TRBJ1-4; 7 bases are a match to TRBD1. From germline, CDR1 is SGDLS and CDR2 YYNGEE. V lost 0 bases to trimming and J lost 8 bases; unmatched junction nucleotides: 7. CDR3 length equals 15 residues. CDR3 sequence: CASSVGPGGREKLFF. The CDR3 DNA follows: TGTGCCAGCAGCGTAGGTCCAGGGGGTAGAGAAAAACTGTTTTTT.

The chain is built from TRBV5-6 and TRBJ2-5; D may be TRBD1 (8 bases). The CDR3 is made up of 14 amino acids. Germline V gene data show CDR1 as SGHDT and CDR2 as YYEEEE. V gave up 2 bases and J gave up 5 bases, with 13 bases separating them. CDR3 DNA sequence: TGTGCCAGCAGCTTTGGACAGGGAGGGGAGACCCAGTACTTC. Its protein product is CASSFGQGGETQYF. Full variable domain (outside the CDR3, taken from reference TRBV5-6 and TRBJ2-5): DAGVTQSPTHLIKTRGQQVTLRCSPKSGHDTVSWYQQALGQGPQFIFQYYEEEERQRGNFPDRFSGHQFPNYSSELNVNALLLGDSALYLCASSFGQGGETQYFGPGTRLLVL.

The chain has TRBV3-1 (or the pseudogene TRBV3-2) and TRBJ1-1, with TRBD1 matching over 8 bases. The CDR3 contains 21 residues. The germline CDR1 and CDR2 sequences are LGHDT and YNNKEL (reference sequence). Trimming removed 4 bases from V and 1 base from J; junction bases left unmatched: 23. The CDR3, as DNA: TGTGCCAGCAGCCCTAGACGACCGGGACAGGTCGCTTTAATCGGGAACACTGAAGCTTTCTTT. It specifies CASSPRRPGQVALIGNTEAFF.

The chain recombines TRBV5-1 with TRBJ1-4; D is unresolved. This CDR3 is 14 amino acids long. Trimming cost V 4 bases and J 5 bases, with 12 bases left between them. Germline V gene lookup returns CDR1 SGHRS and CDR2 YFSETQ. The CDR3, as DNA: TGCGCCAGCAGCCCCGGTTCCGGGAATGAAAAACTGTTTTTT. This sequence encodes CASSPGSGNEKLFF.

The chain employs TRBV7-2 and TRBJ1-5, with a tentative D call TRBD1 (6 bases). There are 15 residues in the CDR3. The germline gives CDR1 SGHTA, CDR2 FQGNSA. V lost 7 bases and J 5 bases, leaving 18 bases between the germline ends. CDR3 DNA: TGTGCCAGCAACCTATCCGGGGGGGCGCATCAGCCCCAGCATTTT. This translates into CASNLSGGAHQPQHF.

CDR3 sequence (DNA): TGTGCCAGCAGCTTCCGGGGGGCGCAGGGCTACACCTTC. Translation gives CASSFRGAQGYTF. V and J are TRBV7-9 and TRBJ1-2, with D perhaps TRBD1 (6 bases). Trimming left V 3 bases short and J 8 bases short, with 13 bases between. The germline gives CDR1 SEHNR, CDR2 FQNEAQ (reference sequence). This CDR3 has 13 amino acids.

This clone was picked up a small number of times. V and J are TRBV14 and TRBJ1-6; D unclear. V was pared by 4 bases and J by 3 bases, with 7 bases between. The CDR3 totals 14 residues. Germline CDR1 and CDR2: SGHDN and FVKESK. The CDR3 sequence is CASSLSSYNSPLHF. The CDR3 DNA follows: TGTGCCAGCAGCCTAAGTAGCTATAATTCACCCCTCCACTTT. The full variable domain, completed using reference TRBV14 and TRBJ1-6, is EAGVTQFPSHSVIEKGQTVTLRCDPISGHDNLYWYRRVMGKEIKFLLHFVKESKQDESGMPNNRFLAERTGGTYSTLKVQPAELEDSGVYFCASSLSSYNSPLHFGNGTRLTVT.

This clone was detected only a few times. The junction departs from germline at one end; a sequencing error may be responsible. The chain employs TRBV5-4 and TRBJ2-2, with D tentatively TRBD2 (6 bases). The CDR3 runs to 17 residues. CDR1 and CDR2 from the germline V gene are SGHNT and YYREEE (reference sequence). CDR3 protein: CASTLRRAGQSTGELFF. The CDR3 DNA is TGTGCCAGCACCTTGCGGAGGGCAGGGCAATCTACCGGGGAGCTGTTTTTT.

V usage is TRBV7-9 and J usage is TRBJ1-6; no definite D call. The CDR3 has 14 residues. The germline V gene encodes CDR1 SEHNR and CDR2 FQNEAQ (reference sequence). The germline V and J ends were trimmed by 5 bases and 7 bases, with 12 bases remaining between them. The CDR3 here is CASSPPFPNSPLHF. In DNA form, the CDR3 reads TGTGCCAGCAGCCCCCCTTTCCCCAATTCACCCCTCCACTTT.

The J gene is TRBJ1-1, the V gene TRBV5-1, with TRBD1 as a possible D gene (6 bases). CDR1 is SGHRS, CDR2 YFSETQ, per germline. CDR3 length equals 17 residues. V was shortened by 4 bases and J by 5 bases, with 24 bases between the two germline ends. The CDR3 sequence: CASSQSGGWVSRTEAFF. For the CDR3, the DNA is TGCGCCAGCAGCCAAAGCGGGGGCTGGGTTTCCCGGACTGAAGCTTTCTTT.

V gene TRBV5-1 combines with J gene TRBJ1-1, with D possibly TRBD1 on 5 matching bases. CDR1 and CDR2 from the germline V gene are SGHRS and YFSETQ. V was clipped by 3 bases and J by 7 bases, with 16 bases between them. This CDR3 comprises 14 residues. The CDR3 bases are TGCGCCAGCAGCTGGGGAGGGGAGGAAGGTGAAGCTTTCTTT. Translated, it gives CASSWGGEEGEAFF.

The chain combines TRBV4-1 with TRBJ1-5, with 7 bases matching TRBD1. The CDR3 covers 15 residues. Germline CDR1 MGHRA, CDR2 YSYEKL. The J segment lost 3 bases and the V segment lost 1 base, leaving 3 bases of the junction unmatched. The CDR3 sequence: CASSQADRDNQPQHF. As DNA, the CDR3 is TGCGCCAGCAGCCAAGCCGACAGGGACAATCAGCCCCAGCATTTT.